This T cell receptor beta chain stems from a study of vaccination effects on CD4 cells after COVID-19 (dated by TCRdb to the early 2020s). About the study as a whole: Each participant received two doses of an mRNA SARS-CoV-2 vaccine, either BNT162b2 or mRNA-1273. SARS-CoV-2 spike-specific CD4+ TCR repertoires were compared before and after mRNA vaccination in COVID-19 convalescent patients and in infection-naive vaccine recipients. The full study included some 10 COVID-19 convalescent patients and a few SARS-CoV-2-naive healthy vaccine recipients. Cultures from other donors in the study were sequenced with the Oncomine TCR Beta short-read assay on an Illumina iSeq 100.

Points the paper makes about the study in general: In healthy vaccine recipients, vaccine-induced clones were almost all SARS-CoV-2 mono-reactive, with only 1 of 255 being cross-reactive with common cold coronaviruses. Clones induced by infection and clones induced by vaccination both contracted markedly at late timepoints after vaccination, which fits with T cell responses waning over time. Only a small number of convalescent patients were included, and no early post-infection timepoints were available, which limited the study.

Trimming leaves V shorter by 3 bases and J shorter by 7 bases, with the junction holding 12 bases beyond the gene matches. In the germline V gene, CDR1 corresponds to SGDLS and CDR2 to YYNGEE. Including the terminal cysteine and phenylalanine, the CDR3 comprises 16 residues. Only the CDR3 portion is preserved as DNA: 48 bases, with reading frame beginning at the first base. As regards this clone: What antigen it recognizes has not been identified. The input lacks base qualities; no much larger clone sits a single base away.

Libraries were built with the immunoSEQ multiplex PCR assay. TCR beta CDR3 sequencing was performed on DNA from the cultured, isolated CD4+ T cells. On the authors' methods: Non-productive TCR sequences were removed and reads were trimmed to the CDR3 region, keeping CDR3s of at least 7 amino acids. The MANAFEST web app was used to identify antigen-specific clonotypes by comparing expansion in peptide wells with expansion in reference cultures. To count as positive, a clone had to show expansion at FDR<0.05 compared with the reference and with all other wells, an odds ratio above 5, and a frequency above 0.1% in two replicate wells. A clonotype was defined as cross-reactive if the clonotype was significantly expanded both in SARS-CoV-2 spike wells and in at least one common cold coronavirus spike condition. CDR3 similarity was assessed by Levenshtein distance using the stringdist R package, and unrooted trees were constructed with ape in R 3.6.1. This immuneACCESS table, as held by TCRdb, lists in-frame sequences with V and J called but not all clones. Of the missing ones, under half trace to an unresolved V gene in checked studies; the others have no known cause. V and J calls and clone size are as listed in that table; D and trimming were resolved from the DNA. In all, the sample holds 65,000 or so clones, and 60% to 80% of those were seen once. The ten largest account for roughly 3.1% of the sample.

The ViraFEST assay stimulated PBMC with viral peptide pools and then used TCR sequencing to identify antigen-specific CD4+ T cell clonotypes by expansion. After 10 to 11 days of culture, CD4+ T cells were isolated with the EasySep CD4+ T cell isolation kit. Healthy vaccine recipients had no prior SARS-CoV-2 infection, confirmed by negative nucleocapsid antibodies before and after vaccination. About 2.2 million PBMC per well were cultured in IMDM with 5% human AB serum, 8.5 to 10 IU/ml IL-2 and gentamicin, plus 10 ug/ml peptides. Half of the culture medium was replaced with fresh IL-2-containing medium on days 3 and 7. Each peptide stimulation condition was cultured in triplicate wells unless otherwise noted. Using Ficoll-Paque Plus gradient centrifugation, PBMC were separated from whole blood and then either used fresh or cryopreserved at -140C. The overlapping peptide pools covered the spike proteins of SARS-CoV-2 as well as those of the common cold coronaviruses HCoV-NL63, HCoV-OC43 and HCoV-229E. Genomic DNA was extracted from cultured CD4+ T cells with the QIAamp micro DNA kit.

The chain uses TRBV9 and TRBJ2-1; 8 middle bases align to TRBD1. The clonotype comes from a human donor who received a COVID-19 vaccine. Sample: CD4+ T cells from PBMCs cultured with HCoV-NL63 spike peptides, taken before COVID-19 vaccination. The sample's cell subset or site label is to be understood as: HCoV-NL63 spike overlapping peptide pool stimulation. The DNA sequence follows: TGTGCCAGCAGCGCCCGACAGGGGCCGATCGAGAATGAGCAGTTCTTC. Its amino acids are CASSARQGPIENEQFF.